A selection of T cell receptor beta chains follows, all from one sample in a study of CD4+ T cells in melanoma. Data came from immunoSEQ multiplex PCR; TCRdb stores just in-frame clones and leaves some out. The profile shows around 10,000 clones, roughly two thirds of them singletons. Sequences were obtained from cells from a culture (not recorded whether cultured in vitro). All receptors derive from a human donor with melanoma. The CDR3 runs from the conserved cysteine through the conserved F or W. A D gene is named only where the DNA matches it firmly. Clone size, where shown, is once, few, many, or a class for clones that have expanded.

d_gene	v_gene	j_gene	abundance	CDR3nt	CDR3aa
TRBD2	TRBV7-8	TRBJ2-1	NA	TGTGCCAGCAGCGTTAGCGGGGGGGCAGGCAATGAGCAGTTCTTC	CASSVSGGAGNEQFF
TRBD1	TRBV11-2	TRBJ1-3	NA	TGTGCCAGCAGGGCATATCAGGGGGCGGCTGGAAACACCATATATTTT	CASRAYQGAAGNTIYF
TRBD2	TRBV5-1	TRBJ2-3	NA	TGCGCCAGCAGGCTAGCGGGGGGGGATAATACGCAGTATTTT	CASRLAGGDNTQYF
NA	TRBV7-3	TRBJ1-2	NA	TGTGCCAGCAGCTCACAGAAGAACTATGGCTACACCTTC	CASSSQKNYGYTF
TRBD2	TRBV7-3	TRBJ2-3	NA	TGTGCCAGCAGCCCGACTAGCGGGGGGGCAGATACGCAGTATTTT	CASSPTSGGADTQYF
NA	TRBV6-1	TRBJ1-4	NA	TGTGCCAGCAGATCCGGGGGGTCTGGTAATGAAAAACTGTTTTTT	CASRSGGSGNEKLFF
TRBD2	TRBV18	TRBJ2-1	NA	TGTGCCAGCTCACTATTTATAGCGGGGGGGAGAGATGAGCAGTTCTTC	CASSLFIAGGRDEQFF
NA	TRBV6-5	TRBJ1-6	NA	TGTGCCAGCAGTCTCCCAACAGGGAACTCACCCCTCCACTTT	CASSLPTGNSPLHF
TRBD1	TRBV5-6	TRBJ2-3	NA	TGTGCCAGCAGCCTCACAGGGGTCAATACGCAGTATTTT	CASSLTGVNTQYF
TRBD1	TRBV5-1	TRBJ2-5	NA	TGCGCCAGCAGCTTGGAAGGGGGCTGGGAGACCCAGTACTTC	CASSLEGGWETQYF
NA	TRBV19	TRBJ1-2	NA	TGTGCCAGTAGTATAGACGGCGCGGGGCCCTATGGCTACACCTTC	CASSIDGAGPYGYTF
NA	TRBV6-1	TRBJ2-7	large	TGTGCCAGCAGTTCAGGGCGTCAGTACGAGCAGTACTTC	CASSSGRQYEQYF
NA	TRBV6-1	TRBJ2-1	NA	TGTGCCAGCAGTCGAACCGGGACAGAGCAGTTCTTC	CASSRTGTEQFF
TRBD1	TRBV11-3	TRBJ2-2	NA	TGTGCCAGCAGCGCGTCTCCGGGACAGGGGACTTACACCGGGGAGCTGTTTTTT	CASSASPGQGTYTGELFF
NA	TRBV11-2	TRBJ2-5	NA	TGTGCCAGCAGCTCACAACTCGAAGAGACCCAGTACTTC	CASSSQLEETQYF
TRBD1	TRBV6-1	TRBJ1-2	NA	TGTGCCAGCAGTGAAGTACTCTGGGACAGGCTTTATGGCTACACCTTC	CASSEVLWDRLYGYTF
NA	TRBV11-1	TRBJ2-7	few	TGTGCCAGCAGGAAAGACAGGAACTACGAGCAGTACTTC	CASRKDRNYEQYF
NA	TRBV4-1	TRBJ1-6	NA	TGCGCCAGCAGCCAAGCCGGTCCTCCCCTCAGAGGAAATTCACCCCTCCACTTT	CASSQAGPPLRGNSPLHF
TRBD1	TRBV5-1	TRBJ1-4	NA	TGCGCCAGCAGCTTGGAGGGGGCAGATAATGAAAAACTGTTTTTT	CASSLEGADNEKLFF
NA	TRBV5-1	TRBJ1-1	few	TGCGCCAGCAGTCGAACTGGACAGCTCACTGAAGCTTTCTTT	CASSRTGQLTEAFF
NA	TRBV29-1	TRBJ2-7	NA	TGCAGCGTTTCAGGGTTCTCCTACGAGCAGTACTTC	CSVSGFSYEQYF
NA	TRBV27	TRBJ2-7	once	TGTGCCAGCAGCTTCCGGGACGGGAATTACGAGCAGTACTTC	CASSFRDGNYEQYF
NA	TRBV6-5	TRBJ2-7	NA	TGTGCCAGCACCTTGACCGGGAGCTCCTACGAGCAGTACTTC	CASTLTGSSYEQYF
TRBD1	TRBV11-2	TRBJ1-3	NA	TGTGCCAGCAGCCGAATCGGACAGGAACGAAACACCATATATTTT	CASSRIGQERNTIYF
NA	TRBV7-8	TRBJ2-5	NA	TGTGCCAGCAGCTTAAATTCGGCGGGAGAGACCCAGTACTTC	CASSLNSAGETQYF
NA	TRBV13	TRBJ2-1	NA	TGTGCCAGCAGCTTCCTACTTTTCGGGAGAGGGAATGAGCAGTTCTTC	CASSFLLFGRGNEQFF
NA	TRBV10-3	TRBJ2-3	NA	TGTGCCATCCAGGAGGGGGGCACAGATACGCAGTATTTT	CAIQEGGTDTQYF
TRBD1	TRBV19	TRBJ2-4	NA	TGTGCCAGTAGTAAGACAGGGACGAACATTCAGTACTTC	CASSKTGTNIQYF
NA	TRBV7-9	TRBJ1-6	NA	TGTGCCAGCACCCGGACAGCAACCAGCCCTTTTAATTCACCCCTCCACTTT	CASTRTATSPFNSPLHF
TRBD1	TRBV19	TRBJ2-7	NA	TGTGCCAGTAGTAGACAGGGGGACCTAGGGATCGAGCAGTACTTC	CASSRQGDLGIEQYF
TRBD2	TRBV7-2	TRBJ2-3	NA	TGTGCCAGCAGTTTAGGGTGGCGGGGGGGCTCTACAGATACGCAGTATTTT	CASSLGWRGGSTDTQYF
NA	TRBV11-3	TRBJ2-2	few	TGTGCCAGCAGCTTAGATCGTAGGAACACCGGGGAGCTGTTTTTT	CASSLDRRNTGELFF
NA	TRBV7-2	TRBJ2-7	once	TGTGCCAGCAGCTTATCTAGAAAATACGAGCAGTACTTC	CASSLSRKYEQYF
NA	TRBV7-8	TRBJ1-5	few	TGTGCCAGCAGCTTATCAGCGCGGGGGTTCTCAGGTCAGCCCCAGCATTTT	CASSLSARGFSGQPQHF
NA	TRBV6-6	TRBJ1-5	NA	TGTGCCAGCAGTTACTTAGAGAATCAGCCCCAGCATTTT	CASSYLENQPQHF
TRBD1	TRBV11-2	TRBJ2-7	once	TGTGCCAGCAGCAATGACAGGGTATACTACGAGCAGTACTTC	CASSNDRVYYEQYF
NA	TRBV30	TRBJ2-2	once	TGTGCCTGGAGGGGTCGCACCAGGACCGGGGAGCTGTTTTTT	CAWRGRTRTGELFF
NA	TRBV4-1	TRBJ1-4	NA	TGCGCCAGCAGCCAGTCGGACAACACCCTCCGGGGGAAACTGTTTTTT	CASSQSDNTLRGKLFF
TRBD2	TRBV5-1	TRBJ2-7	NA	TGCGCCAGCAGCTCGCCGGTTGGCGGGGGTTACTACGAGCAGTACTTC	CASSSPVGGGYYEQYF
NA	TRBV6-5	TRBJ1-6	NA	TGTGCCAGCGCCCTAGGGAGTCATTCACCCCTCCACTTT	CASALGSHSPLHF
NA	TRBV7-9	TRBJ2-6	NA	TGTGCCAGCAGTTCGATGGCCAACGTCCTGACTTTC	CASSSMANVLTF
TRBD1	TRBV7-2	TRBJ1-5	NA	TGTGCCAGCAGCCAGGACAGGGTCCAGCCCCAGCATTTT	CASSQDRVQPQHF
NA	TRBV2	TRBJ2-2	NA	TGTGCCAGCCGTCACGGGGCCGGGGAGCTGTTTTTT	CASRHGAGELFF
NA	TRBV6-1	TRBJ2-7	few	TGTGCCAGCAGTGGAAACATGGGCTACGAGCAGTACTTC	CASSGNMGYEQYF
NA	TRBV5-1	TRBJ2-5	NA	TGCGCCAGCAGTCAAGCGTCGGAAGAGACCCAGTACTTC	CASSQASEETQYF
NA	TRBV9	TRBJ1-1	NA	TGTGCCAGCAGCTTAGACACAAGAAACACTGAAGCTTTCTTT	CASSLDTRNTEAFF
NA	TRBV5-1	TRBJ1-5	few	TGCGCCAGCAGTATCGGGGATTTGCCCAATCAGCCCCAGCATTTT	CASSIGDLPNQPQHF
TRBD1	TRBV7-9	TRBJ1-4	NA	TGTGCCAGCAGCTTAGGGGACAGGGTTCGTGGTGAAAAACTGTTTTTT	CASSLGDRVRGEKLFF
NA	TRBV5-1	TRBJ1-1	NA	TGCGCCAGCAGTGTCAGGGGCGGGACGGGACACACTGAAGCTTTCTTT	CASSVRGGTGHTEAFF
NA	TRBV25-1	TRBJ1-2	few	TGTGCCAGCAGTCACCCCGGGACACTTAACTATGGCTACACCTTC	CASSHPGTLNYGYTF
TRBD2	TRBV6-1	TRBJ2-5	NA	TGTGCCAGCAGTGAAAGTGGGCTAGCGGGGGGAGAGACCCAGTACTTC	CASSESGLAGGETQYF